Described below is a single TCR beta chain sequence and its context. These data originate in a study of blood T cell repertoires in COVID-19. In the authors' methods: Scientists estimated how many nucleated cells there were by amplifying reference gene primers. This table comes from immunoSEQ multiplex PCR, and its TCRdb copy is limited to in-frame clones, with some not included. V and J calls and clone size are those listed in that table; D and trimming were worked out from the DNA. The sample holds 250,000 or so clones, around 90% seen once. This CDR3 is built from 11 residues. CDR1 SGHDT and CDR2 YYEEEE come from the germline V gene. V shed 4 bases and J shed 5 bases, with 4 bases lying between them. Patients of the Seattle cohort, enrolled during active infection, were followed longitudinally.

This TCR came from a woman aged 55-69 years with COVID-19, enrolled during active disease. Sequenced material: peripheral blood. The chain couples TRBV5-6 to TRBJ2-1; D ambiguous. The CDR3 sequence: CASSGDNEQFF. The CDR3 DNA reads as TGTGCCAGCAGCGGAGACAATGAGCAGTTCTTC.